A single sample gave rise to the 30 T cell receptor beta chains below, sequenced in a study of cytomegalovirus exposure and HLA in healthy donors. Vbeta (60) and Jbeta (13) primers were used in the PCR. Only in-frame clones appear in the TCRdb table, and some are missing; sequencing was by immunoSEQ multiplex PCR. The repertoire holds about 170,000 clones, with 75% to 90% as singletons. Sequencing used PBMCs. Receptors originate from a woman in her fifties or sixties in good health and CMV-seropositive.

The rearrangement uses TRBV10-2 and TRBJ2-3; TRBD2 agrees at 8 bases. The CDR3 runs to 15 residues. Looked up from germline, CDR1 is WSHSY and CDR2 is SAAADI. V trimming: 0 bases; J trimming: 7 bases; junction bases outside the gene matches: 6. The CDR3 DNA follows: TGCGCCAGCAGTGAGTCGGAAGCGGGGGCCTATACGCAGTATTTT. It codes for CASSESEAGAYTQYF.

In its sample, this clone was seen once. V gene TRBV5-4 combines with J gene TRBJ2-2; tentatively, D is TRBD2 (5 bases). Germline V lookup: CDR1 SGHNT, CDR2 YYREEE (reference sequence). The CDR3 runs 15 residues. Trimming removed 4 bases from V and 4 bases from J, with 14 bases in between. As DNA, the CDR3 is TGTGCCAGCAGCGACCGGCGCGGAGGCACCGGGGAGCTGTTTTTT. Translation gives CASSDRRGGTGELFF.

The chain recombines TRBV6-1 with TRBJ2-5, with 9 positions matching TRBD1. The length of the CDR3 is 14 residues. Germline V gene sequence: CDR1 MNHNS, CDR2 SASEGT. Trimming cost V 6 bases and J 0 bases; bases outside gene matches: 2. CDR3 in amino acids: CASRGQGYQETQYF. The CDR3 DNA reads TGTGCCAGCAGGGGACAGGGTTACCAAGAGACCCAGTACTTC.

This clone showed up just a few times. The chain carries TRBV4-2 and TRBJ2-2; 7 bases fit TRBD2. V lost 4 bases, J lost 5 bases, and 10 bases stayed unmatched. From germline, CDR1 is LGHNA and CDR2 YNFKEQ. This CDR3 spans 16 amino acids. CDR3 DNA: TGTGCCAGCAGCCGCTATCGGGCTAGCGGAACCGGGGAGCTGTTTTTT. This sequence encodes CASSRYRASGTGELFF.

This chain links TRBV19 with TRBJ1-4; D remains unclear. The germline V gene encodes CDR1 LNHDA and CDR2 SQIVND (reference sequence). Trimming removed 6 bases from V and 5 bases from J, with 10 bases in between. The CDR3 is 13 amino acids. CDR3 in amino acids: CASRAPNNEKLFF. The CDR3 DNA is TGTGCCAGTAGGGCCCCCAACAATGAAAAACTGTTTTTT.

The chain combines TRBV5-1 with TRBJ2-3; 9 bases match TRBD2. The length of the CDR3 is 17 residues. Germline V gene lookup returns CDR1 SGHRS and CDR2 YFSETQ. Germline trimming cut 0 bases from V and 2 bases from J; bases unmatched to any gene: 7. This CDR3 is CASSLVAAGGLTDTQYF. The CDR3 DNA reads TGCGCCAGCAGCTTGGTTGCGGCGGGAGGGCTCACAGATACGCAGTATTTT.

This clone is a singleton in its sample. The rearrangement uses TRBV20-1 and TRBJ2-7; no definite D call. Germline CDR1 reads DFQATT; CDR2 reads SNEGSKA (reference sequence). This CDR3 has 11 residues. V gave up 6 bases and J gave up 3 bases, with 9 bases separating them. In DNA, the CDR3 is TGCAGTGCCATGTCAGGCTACGAGCAGTACTTC. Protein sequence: CSAMSGYEQYF.

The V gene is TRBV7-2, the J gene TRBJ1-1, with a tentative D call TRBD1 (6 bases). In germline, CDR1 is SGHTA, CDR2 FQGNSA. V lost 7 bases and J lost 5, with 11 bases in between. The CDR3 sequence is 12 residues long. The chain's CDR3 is CASTLQGTEAFF. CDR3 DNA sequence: TGTGCCAGCACCCTACAGGGTACTGAAGCTTTCTTT.

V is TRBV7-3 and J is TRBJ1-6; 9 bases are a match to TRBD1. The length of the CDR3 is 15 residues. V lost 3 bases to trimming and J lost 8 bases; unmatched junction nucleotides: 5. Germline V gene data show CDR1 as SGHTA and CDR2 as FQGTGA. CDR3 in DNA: TGTGCCAGCAGCTTTTCCGGGACAGGGCATTCACCCCTCCACTTT. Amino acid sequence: CASSFSGTGHSPLHF.

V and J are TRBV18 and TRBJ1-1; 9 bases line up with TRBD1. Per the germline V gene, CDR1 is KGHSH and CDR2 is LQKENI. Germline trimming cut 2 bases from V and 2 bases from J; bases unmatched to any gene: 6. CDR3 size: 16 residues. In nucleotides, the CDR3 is TGTGCCAGCTCACCAGTACAGGGGGCGGGCAACACTGAAGCTTTCTTT. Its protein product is CASSPVQGAGNTEAFF.

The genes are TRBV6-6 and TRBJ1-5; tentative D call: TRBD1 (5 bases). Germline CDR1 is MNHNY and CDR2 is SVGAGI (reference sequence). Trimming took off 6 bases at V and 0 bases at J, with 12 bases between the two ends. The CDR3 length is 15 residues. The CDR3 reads CASREQGNSNQPQHF. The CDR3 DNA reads TGTGCCAGCAGAGAGCAGGGAAATAGCAATCAGCCCCAGCATTTT.

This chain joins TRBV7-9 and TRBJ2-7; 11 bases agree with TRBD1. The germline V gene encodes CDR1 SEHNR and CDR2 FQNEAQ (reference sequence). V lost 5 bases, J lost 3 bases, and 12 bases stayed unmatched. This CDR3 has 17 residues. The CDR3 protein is CASSPWGQGEVNYEQYF. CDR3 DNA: TGTGCCAGCAGCCCGTGGGGACAGGGGGAAGTAAACTACGAGCAGTACTTC.

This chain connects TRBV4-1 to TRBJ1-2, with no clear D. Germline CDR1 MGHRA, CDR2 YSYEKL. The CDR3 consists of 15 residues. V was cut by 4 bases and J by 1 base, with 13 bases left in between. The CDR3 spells CASSPIEGDNYGYTF. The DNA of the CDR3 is TGCGCCAGCAGCCCCATCGAGGGAGATAACTATGGCTACACCTTC.

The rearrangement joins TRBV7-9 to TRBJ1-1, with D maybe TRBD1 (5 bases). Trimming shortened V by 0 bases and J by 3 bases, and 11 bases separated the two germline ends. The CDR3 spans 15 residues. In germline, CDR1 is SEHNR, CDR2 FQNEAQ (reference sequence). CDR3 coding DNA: TGTGCCAGCAGCTTAGCCCAAGGGGAACACACTGAAGCTTTCTTT. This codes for CASSLAQGEHTEAFF.

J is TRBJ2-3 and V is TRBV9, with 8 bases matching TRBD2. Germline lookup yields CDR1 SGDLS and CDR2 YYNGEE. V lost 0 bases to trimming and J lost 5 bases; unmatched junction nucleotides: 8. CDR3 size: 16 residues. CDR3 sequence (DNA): TGTGCCAGCAGCGTAGGTGGCGGGAGGACGGGAGATACGCAGTATTTT. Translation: CASSVGGGRTGDTQYF.

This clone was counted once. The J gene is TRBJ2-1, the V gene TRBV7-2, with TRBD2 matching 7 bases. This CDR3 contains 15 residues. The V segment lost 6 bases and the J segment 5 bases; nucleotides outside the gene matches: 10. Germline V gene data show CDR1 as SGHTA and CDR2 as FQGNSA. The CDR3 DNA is TGTGCCAGCAGGTCACGGGCTAGCGGTAACAATGAGCAGTTCTTC. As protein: CASRSRASGNNEQFF.

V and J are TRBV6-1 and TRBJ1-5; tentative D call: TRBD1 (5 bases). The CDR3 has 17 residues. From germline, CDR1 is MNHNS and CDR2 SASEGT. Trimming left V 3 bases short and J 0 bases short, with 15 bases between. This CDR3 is CASSDPREPYSNQPQHF. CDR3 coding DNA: TGTGCCAGCAGTGATCCCAGGGAACCGTATAGCAATCAGCCCCAGCATTTT.

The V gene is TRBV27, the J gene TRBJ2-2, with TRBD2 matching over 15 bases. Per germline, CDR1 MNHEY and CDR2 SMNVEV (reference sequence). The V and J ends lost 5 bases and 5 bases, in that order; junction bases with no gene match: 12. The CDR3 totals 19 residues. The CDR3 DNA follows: TGTGCCAGCAGTCTCAGTACCGGGACTAGCGGGAGGAGGACCGGGGAGCTGTTTTTT. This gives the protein CASSLSTGTSGRRTGELFF.

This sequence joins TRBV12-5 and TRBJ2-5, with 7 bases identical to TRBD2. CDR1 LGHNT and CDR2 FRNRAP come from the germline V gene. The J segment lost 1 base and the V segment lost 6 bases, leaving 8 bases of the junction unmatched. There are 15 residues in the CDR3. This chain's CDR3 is CASGWGRGSQETQYF. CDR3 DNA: TGTGCTAGTGGGTGGGGGAGGGGAAGCCAAGAGACCCAGTACTTC.

Here the CDR3 DNA reads TGTGCCAGCAGTTTGGGGGGAGGCCAAGAGACCCAGTACTTC. It translates to CASSLGGGQETQYF. The chain recombines TRBV28 with TRBJ2-5; maybe TRBD2 (6 bases). This CDR3 is built from 14 residues. Trimming shortened V by 3 bases and J by 1 base, and 9 bases separated the two germline ends. CDR1 and CDR2 (germline): MDHEN, SYDVKM.

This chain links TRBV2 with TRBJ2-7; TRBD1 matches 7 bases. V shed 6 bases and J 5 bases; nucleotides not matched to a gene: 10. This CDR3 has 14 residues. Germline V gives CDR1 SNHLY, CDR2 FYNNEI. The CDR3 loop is CASSPWTGGDEQYF. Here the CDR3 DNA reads TGTGCCAGCAGCCCATGGACAGGCGGAGACGAGCAGTACTTC.

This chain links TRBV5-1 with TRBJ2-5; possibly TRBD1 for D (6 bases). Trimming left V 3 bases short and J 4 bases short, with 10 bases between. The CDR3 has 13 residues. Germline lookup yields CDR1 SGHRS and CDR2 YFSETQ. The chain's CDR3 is CASSSTGSETQYF. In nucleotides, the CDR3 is TGCGCCAGCAGCTCTACAGGGTCAGAGACCCAGTACTTC.

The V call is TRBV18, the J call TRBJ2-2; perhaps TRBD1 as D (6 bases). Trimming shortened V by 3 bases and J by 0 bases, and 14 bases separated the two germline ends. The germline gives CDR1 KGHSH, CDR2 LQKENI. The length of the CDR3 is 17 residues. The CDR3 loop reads CASSPNRANSNTGELFF. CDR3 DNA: TGTGCCAGCTCACCTAACAGGGCCAACTCGAACACCGGGGAGCTGTTTTTT.

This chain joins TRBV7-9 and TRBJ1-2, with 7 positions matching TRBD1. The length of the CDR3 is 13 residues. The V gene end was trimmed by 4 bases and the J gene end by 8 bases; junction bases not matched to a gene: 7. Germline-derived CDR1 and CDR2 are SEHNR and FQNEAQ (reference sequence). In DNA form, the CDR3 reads TGTGCCAGCAGCTCGACAGGGCCCCTCGGCTACACCTTC. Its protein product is CASSSTGPLGYTF.

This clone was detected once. DNA for the CDR3: TGCGCCAGCAGCCAAGACAATCGAAGACTAGCGGGGAATGAGCAGTTCTTC. Its protein is CASSQDNRRLAGNEQFF. V gene TRBV4-3 combines with J gene TRBJ2-1, with 11 bases aligning to TRBD2. This CDR3 contains 17 residues. J lost 7 bases, V lost 0 bases, and 8 bases had no gene match. Looked up from germline, CDR1 is LGHNA and CDR2 is YSLEER.

CDR3 bases: TGTGCCAGCAGCTTAGGTCGAGCGGAAGAGACCCAGTACTTC. Protein product: CASSLGRAEETQYF. The chain has TRBV7-2 and TRBJ2-5; D is perhaps TRBD2 (5 bases). Germline CDR1 SGHTA, CDR2 FQGNSA. This CDR3 has 14 amino acids. V was trimmed by 1 base and J by 3 bases, leaving 9 bases between them.

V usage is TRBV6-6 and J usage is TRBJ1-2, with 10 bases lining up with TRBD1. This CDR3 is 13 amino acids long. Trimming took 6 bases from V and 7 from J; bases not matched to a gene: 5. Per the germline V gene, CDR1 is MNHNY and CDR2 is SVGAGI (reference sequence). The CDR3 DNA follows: TGTGCCAGCAGCCGACAGGGGGCTGGTGGCTACACCTTC. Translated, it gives CASSRQGAGGYTF.

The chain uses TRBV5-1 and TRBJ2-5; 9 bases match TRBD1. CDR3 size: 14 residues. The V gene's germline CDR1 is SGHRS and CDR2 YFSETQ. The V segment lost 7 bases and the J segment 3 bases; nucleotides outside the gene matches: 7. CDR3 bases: TGCGCCAGCCGACAGGGGGGAATGAAAGAGACCCAGTACTTC. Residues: CASRQGGMKETQYF. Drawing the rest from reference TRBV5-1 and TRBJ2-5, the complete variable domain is KAGVTQTPRYLIKTRGQQVTLSCSPISGHRSVSWYQQTPGQGLQFLFEYFSETQRNKGNFPGRFSGRQFSNSRSEMNVSTLELGDSALYLCASRQGGMKETQYFGPGTRLLVL.

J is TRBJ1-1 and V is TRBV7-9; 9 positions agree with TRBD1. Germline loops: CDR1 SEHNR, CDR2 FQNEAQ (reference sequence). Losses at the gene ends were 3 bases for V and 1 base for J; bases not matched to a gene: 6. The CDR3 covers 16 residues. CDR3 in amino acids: CASSFGTGGANTEAFF. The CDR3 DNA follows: TGTGCCAGCAGCTTCGGTACAGGGGGCGCGAACACTGAAGCTTTCTTT.

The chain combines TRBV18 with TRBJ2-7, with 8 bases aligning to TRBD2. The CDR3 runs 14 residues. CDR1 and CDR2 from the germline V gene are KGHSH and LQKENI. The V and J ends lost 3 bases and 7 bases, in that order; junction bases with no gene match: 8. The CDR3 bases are TGTGCCAGCTCACCCCGGGAGGGTACGAAGGAGCAGTACTTC. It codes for CASSPREGTKEQYF.